The 27 T cell receptor beta chains given below trace back to one sample, sequenced in a study of beta chain features in type 1 diabetes. Study-level results: Moderate but significant shortening of TCRB CDR3s was recorded in all four CD4+ subsets from Type 1 diabetes patients.

Their cognate antigens are unknown. Sequencing targeted expressed TCRB transcripts, as all isolated RNA had been reverse transcribed. The table came from immunoSEQ multiplex PCR; TCRdb's copy has only in-frame clones and leaves some out. The sample carries more than 200,000 clones, around 15% recorded once. The sample taken for sequencing was naive CD4+ T cells from blood. These receptors all come from a man aged 30 to 45 with type 1 diabetes.

The chain combines TRBV30 with TRBJ2-7; D gene unclear. Trimming stripped 5 bases from V and 6 bases from J, with 17 bases between. Germline CDR1 and CDR2: GTSNPN and SVGIG (reference sequence). The CDR3 is made up of 13 amino acids. CDR3 sequence reads: CAWSPTRVSEQYF. CDR3 DNA: TGTGCCTGGTCCCCCACACGGGTGTCCGAGCAGTACTTC.

The V gene is TRBV12-5, the J gene TRBJ2-5; no clear D gene. CDR1 and CDR2 from the germline V gene are LGHNT and FRNRAP. The CDR3 totals 12 residues. V was trimmed by 0 bases and J by 5 bases, leaving 4 bases between them. In nucleotides, the CDR3 is TGTGCTAGTGGTTTGGTAATGGAGACCCAGTACTTC. This encodes CASGLVMETQYF.

The chain has TRBV11-2 and TRBJ2-5; 8 nucleotides line up with TRBD2. V lost 3 bases, J lost 1 base, and 4 bases stayed unmatched. In germline, CDR1 is SGHAT, CDR2 FQNNGV. The length of the CDR3 is 15 residues. CDR3 in DNA: TGTGCCAGCAGCTTGCCCAGCGGGAGCCAAGAGACCCAGTACTTC. Its protein is CASSLPSGSQETQYF.

The chain recombines TRBV25-1 with TRBJ1-1; D unclear. The V end was cut by 7 bases, the J end by 0 bases, with 3 bases between. This CDR3 region has 11 residues. CDR1 and CDR2 (germline): MGHDK, SYGVNS. CDR3 sequence: CASTLNTEAFF. CDR3 in DNA: TGTGCCAGCACTCTGAACACTGAAGCTTTCTTT. Full variable domain (missing parts from reference TRBV25-1 and TRBJ1-1): EADIYQTPRYLVIGTGKKITLECSQTMGHDKMYWYQQDPGMELHLIHYSYGVNSTEKGDLSSESTVSRIRTEHFPLTLESARPSHTSQYLCASTLNTEAFFGQGTRLTVV.

This clone has only a few counts. Other DNA sequences in this sample translate to the same CDR3. The chain couples TRBV9 to TRBJ2-1, with D uncertain. The CDR3 consists of 15 residues. CDR1 is SGDLS, CDR2 YYNGEE, per germline. V shed 0 bases and J shed 2 bases, with 9 bases lying between them. CDR3: CASSVGSGTYNEQFF. The DNA for the CDR3 is TGTGCCAGCAGCGTAGGCTCGGGCACCTACAATGAGCAGTTCTTC.

This clone was seen a few times. This rearrangement joins TRBV27 to TRBJ2-7, with 10 bases lining up with TRBD2. The CDR3 loop spans 12 amino acids. The ends lost 6 bases at V and 7 bases at J; junction bases unmatched: 3. Germline-derived CDR1 and CDR2 are MNHEY and SMNVEV (reference sequence). This CDR3 reads CASRAGGREQYF. In DNA, the CDR3 is TGTGCCAGCAGAGCGGGAGGGAGGGAGCAGTACTTC.

The count of this clone is one. This rearrangement joins TRBV10-3 to TRBJ2-3; TRBD2 agrees at 8 bases. In germline, CDR1 is ENHRY, CDR2 SYGVKD. Trimming cost V 10 bases and J 5 bases; bases outside gene matches: 2. This CDR3 has 11 residues. The CDR3 coding sequence is TGTGCCACCACTAGCGGAGATACGCAGTATTTT. This translates into CATTSGDTQYF.

This clone came up a few times. The V and J genes are TRBV15 and TRBJ2-7, with 8 bases matching TRBD1. Germline V CDR1 and CDR2: LNHNV, YYDKDF (reference sequence). V lost 6 bases, J lost 6 bases, and 7 bases stayed unmatched. CDR3 length equals 13 residues. CDR3 amino acids: CATRVGQGGEQYF. CDR3 sequence (DNA): TGTGCCACCAGGGTAGGACAGGGCGGCGAGCAGTACTTC.

The sample holds a few counts of this clone. The chain uses TRBV9 and TRBJ1-2, with 8 positions matching TRBD1. Trimming removed 4 bases from V and 4 bases from J; junction bases left unmatched: 6. Germline CDR1 is SGDLS and CDR2 is YYNGEE. CDR3 size: 14 residues. CDR3 protein: CASSLTGAGYGYTF. The CDR3 coding sequence is TGTGCCAGCAGCTTGACAGGGGCTGGCTATGGCTACACCTTC.

The chain uses TRBV27 and TRBJ1-1; possibly TRBD1 for D (6 bases). Trimming shortened V by 5 bases and J by 3 bases, and 13 bases separated the two germline ends. The CDR3 is 14 residues long. Germline loops: CDR1 MNHEY, CDR2 SMNVEV (reference sequence). The CDR3: CASSAVGQYTEAFF. The CDR3 DNA follows: TGTGCCAGCAGTGCTGTCGGACAGTACACTGAAGCTTTCTTT.

V gene TRBV25-1 combines with J gene TRBJ1-3; D perhaps matches TRBD1 (5 bases). V was cut by 6 bases and J by 0 bases, with 6 bases left in between. CDR1 and CDR2 from the germline V gene are MGHDK and SYGVNS. The CDR3 is 13 amino acids. The CDR3 sequence is CASSDSSGNTIYF. CDR3 in DNA: TGTGCCAGCAGCGACAGCTCTGGAAACACCATATATTTT.

A few counts support this clone. The CDR3 protein is CASSVQGTAYNEQFF. The CDR3 DNA reads TGTGCCAGCAGCGTACAAGGGACAGCTTACAATGAGCAGTTCTTC. This sequence joins TRBV9 and TRBJ2-1; TRBD1 matches 7 bases. This CDR3 is built from 15 residues. Germline trimming cut 1 base from V and 4 bases from J; bases unmatched to any gene: 5. The V gene's germline CDR1 is SGDLS and CDR2 YYNGEE.

The V gene is TRBV30, the J gene TRBJ1-1, with D maybe TRBD1 (5 bases). V was shortened by 3 bases and J by 5 bases, with 13 bases between the two germline ends. Germline V lookup: CDR1 GTSNPN, CDR2 SVGIG (reference sequence). The CDR3 spans 13 residues. Here the CDR3 reads CAWRLSGNTEAFF. The CDR3 DNA reads as TGTGCCTGGAGGCTATCAGGGAATACTGAAGCTTTCTTT.

The table lists this clone with a few counts. The chain uses TRBV7-2 and TRBJ2-3; unclear D gene. Per germline, CDR1 SGHTA and CDR2 FQGNSA. Trimming took off 3 bases at V and 2 bases at J, with 12 bases between the two ends. The CDR3 is 15 amino acids. DNA of the CDR3: TGTGCCAGCAGCTTTAGCTACGCGTACACAGATACGCAGTATTTT. This codes for CASSFSYAYTDTQYF.

V gene TRBV5-1 combines with J gene TRBJ2-3; the match to TRBD2 covers 10 bases. J gave up 2 bases and V 2 bases, and 2 bases lay outside the gene matches. CDR1 SGHRS and CDR2 YFSETQ come from the germline V gene. The CDR3 contains 15 residues. This chain's CDR3 is CASSFTSGNTDTQYF. The CDR3 coding sequence is TGCGCCAGCAGCTTTACTAGCGGGAACACAGATACGCAGTATTTT.

This chain uses TRBV30 with TRBJ2-1, with unresolved D. The CDR3 totals 14 residues. Trimming stripped 1 base from V and 2 bases from J, with 9 bases between. Germline V CDR1 and CDR2: GTSNPN, SVGIG (reference sequence). CDR3 sequence (DNA): TGTGCCTGGAGTGGGGTCTTGCCCTACAATGAGCAGTTCTTC. Its translation: CAWSGVLPYNEQFF.

The chain joins TRBV11-2 to TRBJ1-2; TRBD1 might be the D (6 bases). The CDR3 sequence is 13 residues long. Germline V CDR1 and CDR2: SGHAT, FQNNGV. Trimming left V 5 bases short and J 7 bases short, with 14 bases between. For the CDR3, the DNA is TGTGCCAGCAGCGTACAGGGATGGGGTGGCTACACCTTC. The encoded protein is CASSVQGWGGYTF.

Only a few counts were recorded for this clone. V and J are TRBV4-3 and TRBJ1-2, with 8 bases that match TRBD1. Germline V gives CDR1 LGHNA, CDR2 YSLEER. With V trimmed by 0 bases and J by 4 bases, 4 bases remained unmatched. This CDR3 is built from 15 residues. The CDR3 here is CASSQDFGQGYGYTF. CDR3 sequence (DNA): TGCGCCAGCAGCCAAGATTTTGGACAGGGCTATGGCTACACCTTC.

This clone was counted only a few times. The gene calls are TRBV29-1 and TRBJ2-3; 7 nucleotides match TRBD2. The CDR3 runs 15 residues. Per germline, CDR1 SQVTM and CDR2 ANQGSEA. V lost 7 bases, J lost 6 bases, and 16 bases stayed unmatched. CDR3 sequence reads: CSGTGTTSPWDTQYF. The CDR3, as DNA: TGCAGCGGAACCGGGACTACCTCCCCCTGGGATACGCAGTATTTT.

J is TRBJ1-2 and V is TRBV7-9, with TRBD1 matching 9 bases. Per germline, CDR1 SEHNR and CDR2 FQNEAQ (reference sequence). With V trimmed by 5 bases and J by 5 bases, 9 bases remained unmatched. There are 15 residues in the CDR3. CDR3 protein: CASSPQGQGTYGYTF. CDR3 coding DNA: TGTGCCAGCAGCCCCCAAGGACAGGGGACTTATGGCTACACCTTC.

The chain has TRBV7-9 and TRBJ2-7, with D possibly being TRBD2 (6 bases). Germline lookup yields CDR1 SEHNR and CDR2 FQNEAQ (reference sequence). The CDR3 length is 15 residues. V was trimmed by 3 bases and J by 0 bases, leaving 12 bases between them. In DNA form, the CDR3 reads TGTGCCAGCAGCTTTATACGGGACTCCTCCTACGAGCAGTACTTC. Its protein is CASSFIRDSSYEQYF.

The V call is TRBV7-6, the J call TRBJ1-1; no clear D gene. V dropped 0 bases and J dropped 1 base, with 9 bases sitting between them. The germline CDR1 and CDR2 sequences are SGHVS and FNYEAQ. The CDR3 sequence is 15 residues long. The CDR3 DNA sequence: TGTGCCAGCAGCTTAGCGTTAGTAGAGAACACTGAAGCTTTCTTT. It encodes CASSLALVENTEAFF. The variable domain in full, completed from reference TRBV7-6 and TRBJ1-1, reads GAGVSQSPRYKVTKRGQDVALRCDPISGHVSLYWYRQALGQGPEFLTYFNYEAQQDKSGLPNDRFSAERPEGSISTLTIQRTEQRDSAMYRCASSLALVENTEAFFGQGTRLTVV.

The V gene is TRBV29-1, the J gene TRBJ2-7, with 9 bases fitting TRBD1. This CDR3 contains 14 residues. The V and J ends lost 6 bases and 6 bases, in that order; junction bases with no gene match: 12. The germline V gene encodes CDR1 SQVTM and CDR2 ANQGSEA. CDR3: CSVGSLQGASEQYF. CDR3 nucleotide sequence: TGCAGCGTGGGGTCCCTACAGGGGGCGAGCGAGCAGTACTTC.

This rearrangement joins TRBV18 to TRBJ2-2, with no clear D. V was clipped by 1 base and J by 8 bases, with 8 bases between them. This CDR3 comprises 13 residues. Germline lookup yields CDR1 KGHSH and CDR2 LQKENI. The CDR3, as DNA: TGTGCCAGCTCACCACGGGCAACAGGGGAGCTGTTTTTT. It is translated as CASSPRATGELFF.

This clone showed up just once. This chain uses TRBV9 with TRBJ1-2; 12 bases line up with TRBD1. Germline V lookup: CDR1 SGDLS, CDR2 YYNGEE. The CDR3 totals 17 residues. Trimming cost V 4 bases and J 8 bases; bases outside gene matches: 15. The CDR3 bases are TGTGCCAGCAGCCCCGGGACAGGGGGCGCCCGGTTGGGAGGCTACACCTTC. Encoded protein: CASSPGTGGARLGGYTF.

The chain recombines TRBV29-1 with TRBJ1-4, with D unresolved. The ends were cut back, 4 bases at V and 8 bases at J, with 14 bases in the middle. The CDR3 is 13 amino acids. Germline loops: CDR1 SQVTM, CDR2 ANQGSEA. As DNA, the CDR3 is TGCAGCGTTGGTGGCTTTTCAAAAGAAAAACTGTTTTTT. Protein: CSVGGFSKEKLFF.

This chain uses TRBV15 with TRBJ1-4, with 7 bases fitting TRBD1. Germline V gene data show CDR1 as LNHNV and CDR2 as YYDKDF (reference sequence). This CDR3 comprises 18 residues. The J segment lost 3 bases and the V segment lost 1 base, leaving 11 bases of the junction unmatched. This CDR3 is CATSRAWGQKTSNEKLFF. Written as DNA, the CDR3 is TGTGCCACCAGCAGAGCGTGGGGACAGAAGACTTCTAATGAAAAACTGTTTTTT.